A selection of T cell receptor beta chains follows, all from one sample in a study of control samples from healthy donors and cancer patients. Data came from immunoSEQ multiplex PCR; TCRdb stores just in-frame clones and leaves some out. The sample shows more than 95,000 clones, around 87% of them seen only once. Material: PBMCs. These receptors were taken from a woman between 45 and 65 years old with colorectal cancer. Each CDR3 is given with its conserved first and last residue. Fields, in order: V gene, clone size, D gene, J gene, CDR3 length, CDR3 protein, CDR3 DNA. A D gene is named only where the DNA matches it firmly. Only part of the rows carry a size: once, few, many, or a class if the clone is expanded.

V gene: TRBV27
clone size: .
D gene: .
J gene: TRBJ1-2
CDR3 length: 15
CDR3 protein: CASSLDRDLNYGYTF
CDR3 DNA: TGTGCCAGCAGTTTGGACAGAGACCTTAACTATGGCTACACCTTC

V gene: TRBV9
clone size: .
D gene: TRBD2
J gene: TRBJ2-3
CDR3 length: 15
CDR3 protein: CASSVAAGGGNTQYF
CDR3 DNA: TGTGCCAGCAGCGTGGCAGCGGGGGGGGGCAATACGCAGTATTTT

V gene: TRBV27
clone size: .
D gene: TRBD1
J gene: TRBJ1-5
CDR3 length: 13
CDR3 protein: CASSQGANQPQHF
CDR3 DNA: TGTGCCAGCAGCCAGGGGGCCAATCAGCCCCAGCATTTT

V gene: TRBV28
clone size: .
D gene: .
J gene: TRBJ1-2
CDR3 length: 16
CDR3 protein: CASSTRRGPPGNGYTF
CDR3 DNA: TGTGCCAGCAGTACGCGCAGAGGGCCTCCCGGGAATGGCTACACCTTC

V gene: TRBV12-3/TRBV12-4
clone size: .
D gene: .
J gene: TRBJ1-1
CDR3 length: 11
CDR3 protein: CASRRQTEAFF
CDR3 DNA: TGTGCCAGCAGAAGACAGACTGAAGCTTTCTTT

V gene: TRBV19
clone size: .
D gene: .
J gene: TRBJ2-2
CDR3 length: 16
CDR3 protein: CASSIDPFLNTGELFF
CDR3 DNA: TGTGCCAGTAGTATAGACCCGTTCCTGAACACCGGGGAGCTGTTTTTT

V gene: TRBV27
clone size: .
D gene: TRBD1
J gene: TRBJ2-7
CDR3 length: 14
CDR3 protein: CASSLGTGAYEQYF
CDR3 DNA: TGTGCCAGCAGTTTAGGGACAGGGGCCTACGAGCAGTACTTC

V gene: TRBV12-3/TRBV12-4
clone size: .
D gene: .
J gene: TRBJ2-1
CDR3 length: 12
CDR3 protein: CASSFMRGEQFF
CDR3 DNA: TGTGCCAGCAGTTTTATGCGGGGTGAGCAGTTCTTC

V gene: TRBV30
clone size: .
D gene: TRBD1
J gene: TRBJ1-2
CDR3 length: 17
CDR3 protein: CAWSRGTDEIPNYGYTF
CDR3 DNA: TGTGCCTGGAGTCGCGGGACAGACGAAATACCTAACTATGGCTACACCTTC

V gene: TRBV4-1
clone size: .
D gene: TRBD1
J gene: TRBJ2-1
CDR3 length: 20
CDR3 protein: CASSQTPTGMVPSSYNEQFF
CDR3 DNA: TGCGCCAGCAGCCAAACCCCGACAGGGATGGTCCCGAGCTCCTACAATGAGCAGTTCTTC

V gene: TRBV18
clone size: once
D gene: .
J gene: TRBJ1-4
CDR3 length: 15
CDR3 protein: CASPRLGRINEKLFF
CDR3 DNA: TGTGCCAGCCCCCGACTGGGACGAATTAATGAAAAACTGTTTTTT

V gene: TRBV3-1/TRBV3-2
clone size: once
D gene: TRBD1
J gene: TRBJ2-7
CDR3 length: 17
CDR3 protein: CASSQGLRDSRLYEQYF
CDR3 DNA: TGTGCCAGCAGCCAAGGCCTCCGGGACAGCAGACTATACGAGCAGTACTTC

V gene: TRBV30
clone size: .
D gene: .
J gene: TRBJ1-5
CDR3 length: 13
CDR3 protein: CAWSMAGNQPQHF
CDR3 DNA: TGTGCCTGGAGTATGGCAGGGAATCAGCCCCAGCATTTT

V gene: TRBV3-1/TRBV3-2
clone size: .
D gene: TRBD1
J gene: TRBJ1-5
CDR3 length: 16
CDR3 protein: CASSSGTAYSNQPQHF
CDR3 DNA: TGTGCCAGCAGCAGCGGGACAGCTTATAGCAATCAGCCCCAGCATTTT

V gene: TRBV15
clone size: .
D gene: TRBD1
J gene: TRBJ2-1
CDR3 length: 13
CDR3 protein: CATSSLQGDEQFF
CDR3 DNA: TGTGCCACCAGCAGTCTACAGGGGGATGAGCAGTTCTTC

V gene: TRBV28
clone size: .
D gene: .
J gene: TRBJ1-1
CDR3 length: 13
CDR3 protein: CATLLHGDTEAFF
CDR3 DNA: TGTGCCACCCTGCTACACGGGGACACTGAAGCTTTCTTT

V gene: TRBV5-6
clone size: .
D gene: .
J gene: TRBJ1-1
CDR3 length: 14
CDR3 protein: CASSLGSGSTEAFF
CDR3 DNA: TGTGCCAGCAGCCTTGGGTCAGGCTCCACTGAAGCTTTCTTT

V gene: TRBV18
clone size: .
D gene: .
J gene: TRBJ1-1
CDR3 length: 15
CDR3 protein: CASSPPGGTNTEAFF
CDR3 DNA: TGTGCCAGCTCACCCCCTGGGGGGACCAACACTGAAGCTTTCTTT

V gene: TRBV2
clone size: once
D gene: .
J gene: TRBJ2-7
CDR3 length: 14
CDR3 protein: CASSEITPLGLQYF
CDR3 DNA: TGTGCCAGCAGCGAGATCACGCCCTTAGGATTGCAGTACTTC

V gene: TRBV7-3
clone size: .
D gene: .
J gene: TRBJ2-3
CDR3 length: 13
CDR3 protein: CASSLSQADTQYF
CDR3 DNA: TGTGCCAGCAGCTTATCCCAGGCAGATACGCAGTATTTT

V gene: TRBV9
clone size: .
D gene: TRBD1
J gene: TRBJ1-6
CDR3 length: 16
CDR3 protein: CASSGGQGSYNSPLHF
CDR3 DNA: TGTGCCAGCAGCGGGGGACAGGGATCCTATAATTCACCCCTCCACTTT

V gene: TRBV19
clone size: once
D gene: TRBD1
J gene: TRBJ1-5
CDR3 length: 16
CDR3 protein: CASRTGQGFSNQPQHF
CDR3 DNA: TGTGCCAGTAGAACGGGACAGGGGTTCAGCAATCAGCCCCAGCATTTT

V gene: TRBV4-1
clone size: few
D gene: .
J gene: TRBJ1-5
CDR3 length: 14
CDR3 protein: CASSDAGRNQPQHF
CDR3 DNA: TGCGCCAGCAGTGATGCAGGGAGGAATCAGCCCCAGCATTTT

V gene: TRBV9
clone size: .
D gene: .
J gene: TRBJ1-6
CDR3 length: 16
CDR3 protein: CASGENPTGDNSPLHF
CDR3 DNA: TGTGCCAGCGGCGAAAACCCGACAGGAGATAATTCACCCCTCCACTTT

V gene: TRBV4-1
clone size: .
D gene: .
J gene: TRBJ1-1
CDR3 length: 14
CDR3 protein: CASSARTTNTEAFF
CDR3 DNA: TGCGCCAGCAGCGCTAGAACAACGAACACTGAAGCTTTCTTT

V gene: TRBV7-3
clone size: .
D gene: .
J gene: TRBJ2-1
CDR3 length: 14
CDR3 protein: CASSSRDPNNEQFF
CDR3 DNA: TGTGCCAGCAGCTCCCGGGACCCCAACAATGAGCAGTTCTTC

V gene: TRBV19
clone size: .
D gene: TRBD1
J gene: TRBJ2-3
CDR3 length: 14
CDR3 protein: CASSTDRSTDTQYF
CDR3 DNA: TGTGCCAGTAGCACGGACAGGTCCACAGATACGCAGTATTTT

V gene: TRBV30
clone size: .
D gene: .
J gene: TRBJ1-5
CDR3 length: 16
CDR3 protein: CAWSVQGARSNQPQHF
CDR3 DNA: TGTGCCTGGAGTGTACAAGGGGCCCGGAGCAATCAGCCCCAGCATTTT

V gene: TRBV5-1
clone size: .
D gene: .
J gene: TRBJ2-1
CDR3 length: 17
CDR3 protein: CASSPGWVADTYNEQFF
CDR3 DNA: TGCGCCAGCAGCCCGGGTTGGGTTGCGGATACCTACAATGAGCAGTTCTTC

V gene: TRBV6-1
clone size: .
D gene: .
J gene: TRBJ2-7
CDR3 length: 14
CDR3 protein: CASSEVAETYEQYF
CDR3 DNA: TGTGCCAGCAGTGAAGTTGCGGAGACCTACGAGCAGTACTTC

V gene: TRBV5-5
clone size: .
D gene: .
J gene: TRBJ2-2
CDR3 length: 15
CDR3 protein: CASSWTGGGTGELFF
CDR3 DNA: TGTGCCAGCAGCTGGACCGGGGGCGGCACCGGGGAGCTGTTTTTT

V gene: TRBV7-2
clone size: .
D gene: .
J gene: TRBJ2-1
CDR3 length: 16
CDR3 protein: CASSLPPRAGYNEQFF
CDR3 DNA: TGTGCCAGCAGCCTACCCCCGAGGGCGGGCTACAATGAGCAGTTCTTC

V gene: TRBV5-6
clone size: .
D gene: .
J gene: TRBJ1-5
CDR3 length: 16
CDR3 protein: CASSRRAGTYNQPQHF
CDR3 DNA: TGTGCCAGCAGCAGAAGGGCAGGAACCTACAATCAGCCCCAGCATTTT

V gene: TRBV3-1/TRBV3-2
clone size: once
D gene: .
J gene: TRBJ1-5
CDR3 length: 14
CDR3 protein: CASSATAMDQPQHF
CDR3 DNA: TGTGCCAGCAGCGCGACAGCCATGGATCAGCCCCAGCATTTT

V gene: TRBV19
clone size: few
D gene: .
J gene: TRBJ2-2
CDR3 length: 14
CDR3 protein: CASTSGGNTGELFF
CDR3 DNA: TGTGCCAGTACGAGCGGCGGGAACACCGGGGAGCTGTTTTTT

V gene: TRBV7-2
clone size: .
D gene: .
J gene: TRBJ2-1
CDR3 length: 16
CDR3 protein: CASSTSSSSSSNEQFF
CDR3 DNA: TGTGCCAGCAGCACCTCCTCCTCCTCGTCCAGCAATGAGCAGTTCTTC

V gene: TRBV5-4
clone size: .
D gene: TRBD1
J gene: TRBJ2-2
CDR3 length: 15
CDR3 protein: CASSRRTGKTGELFF
CDR3 DNA: TGTGCCAGCAGCCGCCGGACAGGGAAGACCGGGGAGCTGTTTTTT

V gene: TRBV7-6
clone size: .
D gene: TRBD2
J gene: TRBJ2-2
CDR3 length: 19
CDR3 protein: CASSLGTSGRDTNTGELFF
CDR3 DNA: TGTGCCAGCAGCTTGGGGACTAGCGGGAGGGATACGAACACCGGGGAGCTGTTTTTT

V gene: TRBV6-1
clone size: .
D gene: TRBD1
J gene: TRBJ1-2
CDR3 length: 18
CDR3 protein: CASSDRRSSGGRNYGYTF
CDR3 DNA: TGTGCCAGCAGTGACCGTCGGTCTTCAGGGGGTCGAAACTATGGCTACACCTTC

V gene: TRBV6-5
clone size: once
D gene: .
J gene: TRBJ1-2
CDR3 length: 11
CDR3 protein: CASGAWWGYTF
CDR3 DNA: TGTGCCAGCGGGGCCTGGTGGGGCTACACCTTC

V gene: TRBV28
clone size: few
D gene: .
J gene: TRBJ1-1
CDR3 length: 17
CDR3 protein: CASSFRVGQGENTEAFF
CDR3 DNA: TGTGCCAGCAGTTTTCGTGTGGGTCAGGGAGAGAACACTGAAGCTTTCTTT

V gene: TRBV10-3
clone size: .
D gene: .
J gene: TRBJ1-4
CDR3 length: 13
CDR3 protein: CAMSQGVGEKLFF
CDR3 DNA: TGTGCCATGTCACAGGGTGTGGGTGAAAAACTGTTTTTT

V gene: TRBV30
clone size: .
D gene: .
J gene: TRBJ2-1
CDR3 length: 14
CDR3 protein: CAWSLQNLYNEQFF
CDR3 DNA: TGTGCCTGGTCACTCCAAAACCTCTACAATGAGCAGTTCTTC

V gene: TRBV29-1
clone size: .
D gene: TRBD1
J gene: TRBJ1-1
CDR3 length: 16
CDR3 protein: CSVDVSGTGGRTEAFF
CDR3 DNA: TGCAGCGTTGATGTTTCGGGGACAGGGGGCCGAACTGAAGCTTTCTTT

V gene: TRBV14
clone size: .
D gene: .
J gene: TRBJ2-1
CDR3 length: 14
CDR3 protein: CASSQLLGRNEQFF
CDR3 DNA: TGTGCCAGCAGCCAATTACTAGGTCGCAATGAGCAGTTCTTC

V gene: TRBV28
clone size: .
D gene: .
J gene: TRBJ2-7
CDR3 length: 15
CDR3 protein: CASSLARDGTYEQYF
CDR3 DNA: TGTGCCAGCAGCCTGGCCCGGGACGGAACCTACGAGCAGTACTTC

V gene: TRBV19
clone size: .
D gene: TRBD1
J gene: TRBJ2-4
CDR3 length: 13
CDR3 protein: CASSTDRGTIQYF
CDR3 DNA: TGTGCCAGTAGTACGGACAGGGGGACCATTCAGTACTTC

V gene: TRBV7-9
clone size: .
D gene: .
J gene: TRBJ2-3
CDR3 length: 15
CDR3 protein: CASISQGGSTDTQYF
CDR3 DNA: TGTGCCAGCATCTCTCAGGGGGGAAGCACAGATACGCAGTATTTT

V gene: TRBV19
clone size: .
D gene: .
J gene: TRBJ1-5
CDR3 length: 12
CDR3 protein: CASSGSNQPQHF
CDR3 DNA: TGTGCCAGTAGTGGCAGCAATCAGCCCCAGCATTTT

V gene: TRBV18
clone size: .
D gene: .
J gene: TRBJ2-2
CDR3 length: 11
CDR3 protein: CASSPTGELFF
CDR3 DNA: TGTGCCAGCTCACCAACAGGGGAGCTGTTTTTT